This TCR beta chain was recorded in a study of blood T cell repertoires in COVID-19. Study overall: Collection of acute and convalescent COVID-19 samples took place in the United States, Italy and Spain.

V shed 1 base and J 4 bases; nucleotides not matched to a gene: 6. The germline gives CDR1 MDHEN, CDR2 SYDVKM. This CDR3 spans 17 amino acids. Participants spanned ages about 18 to 100 years and resided in around 25 US areas. Cohort allocation depended upon clinical history that participants reported. In the authors' workflow: Amplification of reference gene primers provided the estimated nucleated cell counts. Here immunoSEQ multiplex PCR was the method, and the copy in TCRdb shows in-frame clones only, minus some. V and J calls and clone size follow that table, whereas D and trimming were derived from the DNA. Among roughly 360,000 clones listed, 85% to 90% were seen once.

Sample: PBMCs or T cells enriched from blood (not recorded which). The genes are TRBV28 and TRBJ2-1; 11 bases align to TRBD2. This TCR came from a woman aged 25 to 39 with acute COVID-19. For the CDR3, the DNA is TGTGCCAGCAGTTTATCAAGTCTAGCGGGGGGTTACAATGAGCAGTTCTTC. Residues: CASSLSSLAGGYNEQFF.